This T cell receptor (beta chain) was recovered during a study of blood T cell repertoires in COVID-19 (TCRdb year 2020). Concerning the study at large: Samples from collaborators originated in the United States, Italy and Spain and spanned both the acute and convalescent phases of COVID-19. The prospective study material was composed of cDNA or gDNA derived from T cells, B-cell-depleted T cells, or PBMCs. Subjects who had been exposed to COVID-19, were actively infected with it, or had recovered from it provided the deeply sampled blood TCRbeta repertoires that made up the dataset. A freely available public database, intended as a resource for researchers studying the immune response to SARS-CoV-2, is where the repertoires were released. Samples came from the ongoing ImmuneRACE study (first 160 participants) plus 1,254 subjects from 6 global collaborators. A de-identified subject ID, COVID-19 status, age in years and sex were almost always included in the sample metadata. HLA class I and class II types, where available, came from metadata supplied by the sample provider rather than from assay-based typing.

As for this clone: No cognate antigen has been identified for it. Per-nucleotide qualities are absent, and no much larger clonotype sits a single base away.

One collaborating source in Seattle enrolled patients during active infection and followed them longitudinally through the course of disease. Collaborating institutions collected whole blood in K2EDTA tubes following their own protocols. For TCRbeta analysis, collaborator samples were shipped as frozen whole blood, as isolated PBMCs, or as DNA extracted from either sample type. TCRbeta CDR3 regions were amplified from genomic DNA using the immunoSEQ Assay, a bias-controlled multiplex PCR. The published analysis was carried out like this. Within the assay, amplification of reference gene primers was used to estimate how many nucleated cells each sample contained. Sequence reads were collapsed and filtered to measure the absolute abundance of every unique TCRbeta CDR3 rearrangement. For each sample, productive Simpson clonality was calculated as the square root of Simpson's diversity index across productive rearrangements. Imported from immuneACCESS, the table was reduced by TCRdb to in-frame sequences with V and J called. These copies leave out some clones; in studies compared against another copy, an unresolved V gene accounts for under half, and the cause of the remainder is not known. The V and J calls and clone size were taken over from that table, and D and trimming were inferred from the DNA. This sample lists around 180,000 clones; over 65% were detected once. The ten top clones hold 18% of the sample.

Beyond this particular receptor, the publication reports: The amount of clinical and demographic metadata varied by source and participant and was provided uncurated.

Spanning cysteine to phenylalanine, the CDR3 consists of 14 amino acids. The DNA shown is the 42-base CDR3, in frame from base 1. The germline V gene (reference sequence) sets CDR1 to MNHEY and CDR2 to SMNVEV. Trimming takes 5 bases from V and 4 bases from J, and the germline ends sit 12 bases apart. Recombination joined TRBV27 with TRBJ1-5; TRBD1 is perhaps the D gene, given 5 matching bases. The clonotype originates from a person in their 70s with COVID-19, enrolled during active disease. The material sequenced was peripheral blood. Here the CDR3 is given as CASSTRAGNQPQHF. The DNA sequence is TGTGCCAGCAGTACTCGGGCAGGGAATCAGCCCCAGCATTTT.